This is a list of T cell receptor beta chains from one sample in a study of T cell repertoires in cytomegalovirus infection. No antigens are known for them. TCRdb ran MiXCR on the reads and lists one entry per CDR3 protein. The sample carries around 900,000 distinct CDR3 sequences, less than 40% recorded once. Sequencing was performed on cultured CD8+ T cells from PBMCs, taken from culture after CMV antigen stimulation. All receptors come from a human donor in good health (CMV status not recorded). Some clones in this sample may be carry-over from other donors' samples. Both conserved end residues are trimmed from each CDR3. Each record gives: V gene, clone size, J gene, CDR3 protein. Not all rows give a size; the values are once, few, many and, for expanded clones, a class.

V gene: TRBV11-3
clone size: once
J gene: TRBJ2-1
CDR3 protein: ASSKDKSSYNEQF

V gene: TRBV12-3/TRBV12-4
clone size: few
J gene: TRBJ2-5
CDR3 protein: ASSRTSGGRFGETQY

V gene: TRBV4-1
clone size: -
J gene: TRBJ2-1
CDR3 protein: ASSQVVGWEQF

V gene: TRBV2
clone size: many
J gene: TRBJ1-2
CDR3 protein: ASIVGTGGEKGYT

V gene: TRBV12-3/TRBV12-4
clone size: many
J gene: TRBJ2-1
CDR3 protein: ASSLFAGGLDEQF

V gene: TRBV10-3
clone size: -
J gene: TRBJ1-5
CDR3 protein: AISESVGGYSNQPQH

V gene: TRBV28
clone size: -
J gene: TRBJ2-1
CDR3 protein: ASSLKWLSEQF

V gene: TRBV7-6
clone size: -
J gene: TRBJ1-2
CDR3 protein: ASSPYTGPYGYT

V gene: TRBV4-1
clone size: once
J gene: TRBJ1-5
CDR3 protein: ASSQEDRSNQPQH

V gene: TRBV7-8
clone size: many
J gene: TRBJ2-2
CDR3 protein: ASSLGGVAGELF

V gene: TRBV5-6
clone size: many
J gene: TRBJ1-5
CDR3 protein: ASSYRDNQPQH

V gene: TRBV7-8
clone size: many
J gene: TRBJ2-1
CDR3 protein: ASSLGLAVYNEQF

V gene: TRBV6-6
clone size: -
J gene: TRBJ2-1
CDR3 protein: ASYRDRHNEQF

V gene: TRBV19
clone size: few
J gene: TRBJ2-5
CDR3 protein: ASSRDSLQETQY

V gene: TRBV7-8
clone size: many
J gene: TRBJ2-2
CDR3 protein: ASSFDSNTGELF

V gene: TRBV5-6
clone size: few
J gene: TRBJ2-5
CDR3 protein: ASSLLPTRIPGETQY

V gene: TRBV27
clone size: -
J gene: TRBJ1-5
CDR3 protein: ASSLSWGGGQPQH

V gene: TRBV15
clone size: few
J gene: TRBJ2-2
CDR3 protein: ATSRDLGLAGELF

V gene: TRBV27
clone size: -
J gene: TRBJ1-4
CDR3 protein: ASSPVLPQATNEKLF

V gene: TRBV4-1
clone size: few
J gene: TRBJ1-1
CDR3 protein: ASSQDLNHLPLNTEAF

V gene: TRBV2
clone size: few
J gene: TRBJ1-1
CDR3 protein: ASNVADDRGREAF

V gene: TRBV6-5
clone size: -
J gene: TRBJ1-6
CDR3 protein: ATRLGFNSPLH

V gene: TRBV27
clone size: -
J gene: TRBJ2-2
CDR3 protein: ASMKRLAGDTGELF

V gene: TRBV27
clone size: few
J gene: TRBJ2-5
CDR3 protein: ASSPDPPSPVQETQY

V gene: TRBV4-3
clone size: few
J gene: TRBJ1-6
CDR3 protein: ASSQDRRKLNGSPLH

V gene: TRBV14
clone size: few
J gene: TRBJ2-1
CDR3 protein: ASSEQGRNYNEQF

V gene: TRBV7-3
clone size: many
J gene: TRBJ2-5
CDR3 protein: ASSLTGGVQETQY

V gene: TRBV7-9
clone size: few
J gene: TRBJ2-7
CDR3 protein: ASSMEQTGRTGEQY

V gene: TRBV2
clone size: -
J gene: TRBJ1-1
CDR3 protein: ASSGSRDRGETEAF

V gene: TRBV19
clone size: few
J gene: TRBJ2-1
CDR3 protein: ASSISSGGNNEQF

V gene: TRBV7-8
clone size: few
J gene: TRBJ1-5
CDR3 protein: ASSSDRNSNQPQH

V gene: TRBV7-6
clone size: many
J gene: TRBJ2-7
CDR3 protein: ASSVRAGQVTEQY

V gene: TRBV7-2
clone size: many
J gene: TRBJ2-5
CDR3 protein: ASSPNPGIQTQY

V gene: TRBV29-1
clone size: once
J gene: TRBJ2-7
CDR3 protein: SVERAVQNSYEQY

V gene: TRBV5-6
clone size: -
J gene: TRBJ1-1
CDR3 protein: ASSLLLGMNTEAF